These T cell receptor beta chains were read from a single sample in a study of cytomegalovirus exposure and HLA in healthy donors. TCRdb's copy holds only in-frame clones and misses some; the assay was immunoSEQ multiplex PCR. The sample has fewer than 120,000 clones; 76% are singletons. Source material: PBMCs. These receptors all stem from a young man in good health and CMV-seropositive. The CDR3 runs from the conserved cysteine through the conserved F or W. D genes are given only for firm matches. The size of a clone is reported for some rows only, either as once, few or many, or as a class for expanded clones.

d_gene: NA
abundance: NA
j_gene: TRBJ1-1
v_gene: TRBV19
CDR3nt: TGTGCCAGTAGGGTTAACACAGGGTTTACTGAAGCTTTCTTT
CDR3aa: CASRVNTGFTEAFF

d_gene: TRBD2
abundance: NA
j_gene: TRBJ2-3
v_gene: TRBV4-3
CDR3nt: TGCGCCAGCAGCCAAGGGACTAGCGGCCGCACAGATACGCAGTATTTT
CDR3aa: CASSQGTSGRTDTQYF

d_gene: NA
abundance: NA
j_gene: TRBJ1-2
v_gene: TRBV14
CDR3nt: TGTGCCAGCAGCCCCCACGACCCCCGACAGAACTATGGCTACACCTTC
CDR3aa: CASSPHDPRQNYGYTF

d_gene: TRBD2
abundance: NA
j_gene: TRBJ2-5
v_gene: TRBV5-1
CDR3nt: TGCGCCAGCGTAGCGGGGGGAGGCCAAGAGACCCAGTACTTC
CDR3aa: CASVAGGGQETQYF

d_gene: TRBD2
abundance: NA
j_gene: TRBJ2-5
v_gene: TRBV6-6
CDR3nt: TGTGCCAGCAGGAAACTAGCGGGGGGCCAGACCCAGTACTTC
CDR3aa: CASRKLAGGQTQYF

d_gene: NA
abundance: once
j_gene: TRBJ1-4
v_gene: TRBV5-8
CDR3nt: TGTGCCAGCAGCTTTAGATCCGCGGATGAAAAACTGTTTTTT
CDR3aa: CASSFRSADEKLFF

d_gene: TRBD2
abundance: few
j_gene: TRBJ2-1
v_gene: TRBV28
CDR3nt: TGTGCCAGCAGACCCGGGACTAGCCTTTTAGGTGAGCAGTTCTTC
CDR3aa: CASRPGTSLLGEQFF

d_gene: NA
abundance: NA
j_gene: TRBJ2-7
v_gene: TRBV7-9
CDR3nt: TGTGCCAGCAGCCGCGCCCCGTTGGGCGAGCAGTACTTC
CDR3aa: CASSRAPLGEQYF

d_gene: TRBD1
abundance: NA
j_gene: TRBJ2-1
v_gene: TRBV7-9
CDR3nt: TGTGCCAGCTGGGACAGCAGGAACAATGAGCAGTTCTTC
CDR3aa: CASWDSRNNEQFF

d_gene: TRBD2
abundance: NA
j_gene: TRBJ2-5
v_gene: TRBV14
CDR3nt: TGTGCCAGCAGCCAAGATCGGCTAGCGGGGAGTCGGGAGACCCAGTACTTC
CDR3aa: CASSQDRLAGSRETQYF

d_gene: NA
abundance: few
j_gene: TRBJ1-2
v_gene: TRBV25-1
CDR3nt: TGTGCCAGCAGTGATACCTCTCGCGGTGGCTACACCTTC
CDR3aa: CASSDTSRGGYTF

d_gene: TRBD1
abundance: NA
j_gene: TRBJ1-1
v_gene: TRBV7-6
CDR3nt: TGTGCCAGCAGCTTAACGGCATCCGGGACAGTGAACACTGAAGCTTTCTTT
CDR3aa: CASSLTASGTVNTEAFF

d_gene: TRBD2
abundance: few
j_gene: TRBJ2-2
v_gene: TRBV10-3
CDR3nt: TGTGCCATCAGGGGGACTAGCGGGGGGACCGCGAACACCGGGGAGCTGTTTTTT
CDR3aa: CAIRGTSGGTANTGELFF

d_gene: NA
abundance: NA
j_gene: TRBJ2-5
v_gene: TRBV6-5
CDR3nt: TGTGCCAGCACCTCAGTGGGGGGTAGCGGAGAGACCCAGTACTTC
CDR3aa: CASTSVGGSGETQYF

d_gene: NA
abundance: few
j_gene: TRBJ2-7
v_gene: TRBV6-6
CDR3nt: TGTGCCACGCGCCTAGGCTCCTACGAGCAGTACTTC
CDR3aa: CATRLGSYEQYF

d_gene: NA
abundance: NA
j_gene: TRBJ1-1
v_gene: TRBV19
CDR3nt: TGTGCCAGTAACACGGGGGGCACTGAAGCTTTCTTT
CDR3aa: CASNTGGTEAFF

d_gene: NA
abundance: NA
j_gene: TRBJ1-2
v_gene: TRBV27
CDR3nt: TGTGCCAGCAGTTTAGGGGCGGAGCCTTACTATGGCTACACCTTC
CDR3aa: CASSLGAEPYYGYTF

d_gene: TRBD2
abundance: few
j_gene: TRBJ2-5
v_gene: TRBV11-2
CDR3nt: TGTGCCAGCAGTTCAGGACTAGCGGCGTATCAAGAGACCCAGTACTTC
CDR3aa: CASSSGLAAYQETQYF

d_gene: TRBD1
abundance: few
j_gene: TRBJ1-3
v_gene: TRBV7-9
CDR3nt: TGTGCCAGCAGCCCTACGACAGGGCGGTACTCTGGAAACACCATATATTTT
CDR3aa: CASSPTTGRYSGNTIYF

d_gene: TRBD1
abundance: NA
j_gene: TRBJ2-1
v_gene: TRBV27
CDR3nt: TGTGCCAGCAGTTTGACGGGACAGGGGAGGTACAATGAGCAGTTCTTC
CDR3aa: CASSLTGQGRYNEQFF

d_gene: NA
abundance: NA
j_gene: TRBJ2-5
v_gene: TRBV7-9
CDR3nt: TGTGCCAGCAGCTTAGTAGGGCGGGGCCAAGAGACCCAGTACTTC
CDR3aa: CASSLVGRGQETQYF

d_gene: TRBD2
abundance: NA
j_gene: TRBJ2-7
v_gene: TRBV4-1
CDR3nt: TGCGCCAGCAGCCAAGAAGCACTAGCGGGGTTTTCGAGCTCCTACGAGCAGTACTTC
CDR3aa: CASSQEALAGFSSSYEQYF

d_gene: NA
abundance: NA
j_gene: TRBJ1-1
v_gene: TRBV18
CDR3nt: TGTGCCAGCTCACTAGACTTCACTGAAGCTTTCTTT
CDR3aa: CASSLDFTEAFF

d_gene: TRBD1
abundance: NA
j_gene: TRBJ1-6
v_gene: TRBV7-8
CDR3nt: TGTGCCAGCAGCCGAGTTGACAGGGGTAATTCACCCCTCCACTTT
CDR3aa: CASSRVDRGNSPLHF

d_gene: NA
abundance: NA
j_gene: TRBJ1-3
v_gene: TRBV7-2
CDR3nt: TGTGCCAGCAGCTTAGGCGACATCTCTGGAAACACCATATATTTT
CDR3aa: CASSLGDISGNTIYF

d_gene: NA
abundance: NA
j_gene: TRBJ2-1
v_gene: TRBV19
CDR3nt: TGTGCCAGTAGTATGGGAGGCAACTCTTACAATGAGCAGTTCTTC
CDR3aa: CASSMGGNSYNEQFF

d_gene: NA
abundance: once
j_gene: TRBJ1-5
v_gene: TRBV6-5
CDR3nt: TGTGCCAGTTGGGCGGGGTTAGGTCAGCCCCAGCATTTT
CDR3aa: CASWAGLGQPQHF

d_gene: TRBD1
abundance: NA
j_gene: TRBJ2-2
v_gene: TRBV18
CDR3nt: TGTGCCAGCTCAATAGACAGGGTCCCGAACACCGGGGAGCTGTTTTTT
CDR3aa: CASSIDRVPNTGELFF

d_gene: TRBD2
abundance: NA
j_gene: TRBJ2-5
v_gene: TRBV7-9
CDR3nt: TGTGCCAGCAGCCAAGGACTAGCGGGGGGGCCTGGGGAGACCCAGTACTTC
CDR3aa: CASSQGLAGGPGETQYF

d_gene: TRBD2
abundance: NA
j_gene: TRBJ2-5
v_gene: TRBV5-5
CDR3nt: TGTGCCAGCAGCTGGCGGGGGGGTTGGCAAGAGACCCAGTACTTC
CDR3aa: CASSWRGGWQETQYF

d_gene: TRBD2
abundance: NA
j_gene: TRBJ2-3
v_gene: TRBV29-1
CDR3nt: TGCAGCGTTGCGGCGACTAGCGGGCACACAGATACGCAGTATTTT
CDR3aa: CSVAATSGHTDTQYF

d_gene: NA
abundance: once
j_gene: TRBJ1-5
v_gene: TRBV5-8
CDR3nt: TGTGCCAGCAGCTTGGTAGGGGGTTGGGGGAGCAATCAGCCCCAGCATTTT
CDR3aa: CASSLVGGWGSNQPQHF

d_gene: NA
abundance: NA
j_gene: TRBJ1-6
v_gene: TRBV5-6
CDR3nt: TGTGCCAGCAGCTTGGGAGACAGGTATAATTCACCCCTCCACTTT
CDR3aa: CASSLGDRYNSPLHF

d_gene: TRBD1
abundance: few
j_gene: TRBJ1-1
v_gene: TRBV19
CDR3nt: TGTGCCAGTACTGGGACAGGGGTTCGAAACACTGAAGCTTTCTTT
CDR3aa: CASTGTGVRNTEAFF

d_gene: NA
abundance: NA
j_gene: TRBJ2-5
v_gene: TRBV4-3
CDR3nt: TGCGCCAGCAGCCAAGATTGGCCCGCCCAAGAGACCCAGTACTTC
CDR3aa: CASSQDWPAQETQYF

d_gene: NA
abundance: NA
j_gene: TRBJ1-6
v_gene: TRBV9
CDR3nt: TGTGCCAGCAGCGTAGATGGCTTGGTTAATTCACCCCTCCACTTT
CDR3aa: CASSVDGLVNSPLHF

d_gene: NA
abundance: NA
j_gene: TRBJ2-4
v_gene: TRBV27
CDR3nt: TGTGCCAGCAGTTTTACATCAGCCAAAAACATTCAGTACTTC
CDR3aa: CASSFTSAKNIQYF